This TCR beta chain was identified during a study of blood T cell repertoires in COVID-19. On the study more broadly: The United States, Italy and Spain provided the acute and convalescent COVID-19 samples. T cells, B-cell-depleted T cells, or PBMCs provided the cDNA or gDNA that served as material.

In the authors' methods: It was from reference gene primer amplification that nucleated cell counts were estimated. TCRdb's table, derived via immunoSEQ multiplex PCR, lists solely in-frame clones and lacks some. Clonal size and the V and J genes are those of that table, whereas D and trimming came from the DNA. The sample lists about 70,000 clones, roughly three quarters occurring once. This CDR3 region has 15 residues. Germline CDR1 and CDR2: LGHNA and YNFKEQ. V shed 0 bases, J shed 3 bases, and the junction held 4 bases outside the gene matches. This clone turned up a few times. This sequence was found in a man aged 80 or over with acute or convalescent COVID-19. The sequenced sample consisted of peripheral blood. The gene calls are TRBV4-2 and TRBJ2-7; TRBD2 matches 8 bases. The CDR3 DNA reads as TGTGCCAGCAGCCAAGATCTCAGCGGGGGCTACGAGCAGTACTTC. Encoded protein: CASSQDLSGGYEQYF.